This T cell receptor (beta chain) was captured in a study of lymphopenia after photon versus proton radiotherapy. Findings of the study overall: Under photons, naive T cells and diversity fell while effector/memory populations rose. Authors raise, but do not show, better survival with proton therapy.

This clone counts as medium-sized. What it binds is not known. This CDR3 contains 14 residues. Trimming shortened V by 0 bases and J by 5 bases, and 10 bases separated the two germline ends. Germline V lookup: CDR1 MNHNS, CDR2 SASEGT. TCRdb's copy holds only in-frame clones and misses some; the assay was immunoSEQ multiplex PCR. The sample lists approximately 70,000 clones, approximately 90% occurring once. The chain has TRBV6-1 and TRBJ1-2; D not certain. The sequencing here drew on peripheral blood, taken from a patient treated with proton-based radiotherapy. The clonotype originates from a man older than 75 with esophageal cancer. CDR3 region: CASSEARGIYGYTF. Here the CDR3 DNA reads TGTGCCAGCAGTGAAGCGCGCGGAATTTATGGCTACACCTTC.